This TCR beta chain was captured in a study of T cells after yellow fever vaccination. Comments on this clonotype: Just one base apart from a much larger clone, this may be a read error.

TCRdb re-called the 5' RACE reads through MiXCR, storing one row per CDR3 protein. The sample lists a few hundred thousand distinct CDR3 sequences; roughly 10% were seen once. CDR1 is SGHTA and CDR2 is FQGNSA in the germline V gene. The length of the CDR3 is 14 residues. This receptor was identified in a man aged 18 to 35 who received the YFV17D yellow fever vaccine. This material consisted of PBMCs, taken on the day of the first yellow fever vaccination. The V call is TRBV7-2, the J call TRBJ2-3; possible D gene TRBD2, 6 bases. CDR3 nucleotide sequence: TGTGCCAACAGCTTACAGCGGGGCACAGATACGCAGTATTTT. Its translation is CANSLQRGTDTQYF.